This T cell receptor (beta chain) came from a study of blood T cell repertoires in COVID-19. Study in general: There were acute and convalescent COVID-19 samples, and they came from the United States, Italy and Spain. PBMCs, B-cell-depleted T cells, or T cells provided the cDNA or gDNA that made up the material.

The germline gives CDR1 SGHAT, CDR2 FQNNGV. The CDR3 runs 16 residues. The V end was cut by 1 base, the J end by 2 bases, with 14 bases between. Authors' processing steps: Amplifying reference gene primers gave estimates of nucleated cell counts. This table comes from immunoSEQ multiplex PCR, and its TCRdb copy is limited to in-frame clones, with some not included. For V, J and clone size, that table is used; D and trimming come from the DNA. The data hold some 40,000 clones, with 80% to 90% observed a single time. The chain employs TRBV11-2 and TRBJ1-1; D unclear. The material sequenced was peripheral blood. The sequence was obtained from a man in his sixties or seventies with acute or convalescent COVID-19. The CDR3 is CASSLVLGVRNTEAFF. The CDR3 DNA reads as TGTGCCAGCAGCTTAGTTCTGGGCGTCAGAAACACTGAAGCTTTCTTT.